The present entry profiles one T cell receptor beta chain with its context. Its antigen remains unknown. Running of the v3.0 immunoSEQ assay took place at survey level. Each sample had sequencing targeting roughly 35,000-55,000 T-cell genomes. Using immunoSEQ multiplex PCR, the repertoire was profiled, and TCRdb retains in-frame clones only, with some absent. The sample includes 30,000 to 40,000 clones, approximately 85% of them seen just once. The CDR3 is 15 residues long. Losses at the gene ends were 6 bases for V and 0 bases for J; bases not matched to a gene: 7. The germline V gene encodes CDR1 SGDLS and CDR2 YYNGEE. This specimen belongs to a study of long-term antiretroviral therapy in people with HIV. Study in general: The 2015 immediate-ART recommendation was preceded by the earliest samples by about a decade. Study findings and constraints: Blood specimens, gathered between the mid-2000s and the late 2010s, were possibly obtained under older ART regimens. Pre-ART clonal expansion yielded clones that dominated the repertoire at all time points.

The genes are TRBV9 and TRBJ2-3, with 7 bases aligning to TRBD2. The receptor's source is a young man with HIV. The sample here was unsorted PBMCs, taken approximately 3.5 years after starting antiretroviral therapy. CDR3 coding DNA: TGTGCCAGCAACCTAGCGGCCGTCAGCACAGATACGCAGTATTTT. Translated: CASNLAAVSTDTQYF.